The rows below give T cell receptor beta chains drawn from one sample of a study of T cells in Graves' hyperthyroidism and ophthalmopathy. TCRdb re-analysed the multiplex PCR reads in MiXCR, keeping a single row per CDR3 protein. Of roughly 560,000 distinct CDR3 sequences in the sample, 14% to 15% were seen once. Sequences were obtained from blood. Every receptor here comes from a woman aged 40 to 49 with Graves' ophthalmopathy. Both conserved end residues are part of each CDR3. The order of the fields is CDR3 protein, J gene, V gene.

cdr3_aa: CASRTDREKGETQYF; j_call: TRBJ2-5; v_call: TRBV2
cdr3_aa: CASSYGGLAGDFYEQYF; j_call: TRBJ2-7; v_call: TRBV6-5
cdr3_aa: CASSTNTQYF; j_call: TRBJ2-3; v_call: TRBV2
cdr3_aa: CASSQAPGQFYEQYF; j_call: TRBJ2-7; v_call: TRBV6-1
cdr3_aa: CASSSTGKNTEAFF; j_call: TRBJ1-1; v_call: TRBV28
cdr3_aa: CAGGADRKTQYF; j_call: TRBJ2-5; v_call: TRBV6-1
cdr3_aa: CASIERWGNTGELFF; j_call: TRBJ2-2; v_call: TRBV19
cdr3_aa: CATSGRSRTGRFGYTF; j_call: TRBJ1-2; v_call: TRBV15
cdr3_aa: CASGQGTGGFGYTF; j_call: TRBJ1-2; v_call: TRBV28
cdr3_aa: CAWSGPSYGYTF; j_call: TRBJ1-2; v_call: TRBV30
cdr3_aa: CAGSPSSGYGYTF; j_call: TRBJ1-2; v_call: TRBV28
cdr3_aa: CASSPRLATGELFF; j_call: TRBJ2-2; v_call: TRBV7-8
cdr3_aa: CASSRTAPNTGELFF; j_call: TRBJ2-2; v_call: TRBV28
cdr3_aa: CASSLSGNPRDRTYEQYF; j_call: TRBJ2-7; v_call: TRBV7-6
cdr3_aa: CASSYSRGGYTF; j_call: TRBJ1-2; v_call: TRBV6-5
cdr3_aa: CASSFLAYTGELFF; j_call: TRBJ2-2; v_call: TRBV11-1
cdr3_aa: CASSYNPGSNQPQHF; j_call: TRBJ1-5; v_call: TRBV2
cdr3_aa: CASSPTPGVIGELFF; j_call: TRBJ2-2; v_call: TRBV7-8
cdr3_aa: CASRGYSGGTGNTIYF; j_call: TRBJ1-3; v_call: TRBV12-3/TRBV12-4
cdr3_aa: CASSVDSARYGYTF; j_call: TRBJ1-2; v_call: TRBV9
cdr3_aa: CASSERGREPQHF; j_call: TRBJ1-5; v_call: TRBV19
cdr3_aa: CASRAGFESGYTF; j_call: TRBJ1-2; v_call: TRBV6-2/TRBV6-3
cdr3_aa: CASRFGQGFNQPQHF; j_call: TRBJ1-5; v_call: TRBV12-3/TRBV12-4
cdr3_aa: CASSLTEGLGQPQHF; j_call: TRBJ1-5; v_call: TRBV28
cdr3_aa: CASSYGGTMNTEAFF; j_call: TRBJ1-1; v_call: TRBV6-5
cdr3_aa: CASSEGGTVNQPQHF; j_call: TRBJ1-5; v_call: TRBV6-1
cdr3_aa: CASSIGREWRNTEAFF; j_call: TRBJ1-1; v_call: TRBV19
cdr3_aa: CASSMAGMNTEAFF; j_call: TRBJ1-1; v_call: TRBV19
cdr3_aa: CASSYSIGGDTYEQYF; j_call: TRBJ2-7; v_call: TRBV6-2/TRBV6-3
cdr3_aa: CASSYPNSGGGPGELFF; j_call: TRBJ2-2; v_call: TRBV6-5
cdr3_aa: CASSGRQGGYGYTF; j_call: TRBJ1-2; v_call: TRBV6-1
cdr3_aa: CASSLLKRQETQYF; j_call: TRBJ2-5; v_call: TRBV28
cdr3_aa: CASSPPRDTQYF; j_call: TRBJ2-3; v_call: TRBV18
cdr3_aa: CASGPMGGFYEQYF; j_call: TRBJ2-7; v_call: TRBV12-5
cdr3_aa: CSVEFTGELFF; j_call: TRBJ2-2; v_call: TRBV29-1
cdr3_aa: CASSLVYGANTEAFF; j_call: TRBJ1-1; v_call: TRBV7-3
cdr3_aa: CASSLRQNTGELFF; j_call: TRBJ2-2; v_call: TRBV5-1
cdr3_aa: CASSRYLADQETQYF; j_call: TRBJ2-5; v_call: TRBV7-9
cdr3_aa: CASKIGEDYYYEQYF; j_call: TRBJ2-7; v_call: TRBV6-2/TRBV6-3
cdr3_aa: CASSFPGTRSYEQYF; j_call: TRBJ2-7; v_call: TRBV28
cdr3_aa: CASSISGMNTEAFF; j_call: TRBJ1-1; v_call: TRBV19
cdr3_aa: CASKGGISGNTIYF; j_call: TRBJ1-3; v_call: TRBV6-1
cdr3_aa: CASSLQKGNYGYTF; j_call: TRBJ1-2; v_call: TRBV28
cdr3_aa: CASSFSRGKTYEQYF; j_call: TRBJ2-7; v_call: TRBV11-3
cdr3_aa: CASSEPPGQGAYEQYF; j_call: TRBJ2-7; v_call: TRBV28
cdr3_aa: CASTDRYSNQPQHF; j_call: TRBJ1-5; v_call: TRBV6-1
cdr3_aa: CSARDPGTTEAFF; j_call: TRBJ1-1; v_call: TRBV20-1
cdr3_aa: CASSFTPEDYGYTF; j_call: TRBJ1-2; v_call: TRBV4-1
cdr3_aa: CASSEIAGGGPDNEQFF; j_call: TRBJ2-1; v_call: TRBV2
cdr3_aa: CASRYRGLRFYEQYF; j_call: TRBJ2-7; v_call: TRBV6-2/TRBV6-3
cdr3_aa: CASSRLGKSGYTF; j_call: TRBJ1-2; v_call: TRBV28